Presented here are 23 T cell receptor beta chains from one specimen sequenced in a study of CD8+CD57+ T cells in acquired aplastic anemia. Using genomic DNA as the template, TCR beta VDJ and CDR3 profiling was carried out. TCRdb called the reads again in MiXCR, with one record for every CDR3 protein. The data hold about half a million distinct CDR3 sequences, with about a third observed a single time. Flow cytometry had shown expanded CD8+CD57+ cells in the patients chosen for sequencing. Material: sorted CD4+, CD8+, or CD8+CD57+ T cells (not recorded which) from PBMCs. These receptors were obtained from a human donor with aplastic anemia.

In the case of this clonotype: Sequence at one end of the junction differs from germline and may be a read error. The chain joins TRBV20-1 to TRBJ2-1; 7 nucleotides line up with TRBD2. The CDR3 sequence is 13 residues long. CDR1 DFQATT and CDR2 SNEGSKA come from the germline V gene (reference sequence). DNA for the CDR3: TGCAGTGCCGTGGCGACTAGCTACAATGAGCAGCTCTTC. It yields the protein CSAVATSYNEQLF.

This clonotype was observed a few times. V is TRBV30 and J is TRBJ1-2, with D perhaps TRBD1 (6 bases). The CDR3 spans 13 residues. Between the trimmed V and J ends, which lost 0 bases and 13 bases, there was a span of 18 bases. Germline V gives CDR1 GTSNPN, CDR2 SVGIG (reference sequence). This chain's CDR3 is CAWSVIPTGFGTF. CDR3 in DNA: TGTGCCTGGAGTGTAATCCCGACAGGATTTGGCACCTTC. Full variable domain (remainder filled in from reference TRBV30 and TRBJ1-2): SQTIHQWPATLVQPVGSPLSLECTVEGTSNPNLYWYRQAAGRGLQLLFYSVGIGQISSEVPQNLSASRPQDRQFILSSKKLLLSDSGFYLCAWSVIPTGFGTFGSGTRLTVV.

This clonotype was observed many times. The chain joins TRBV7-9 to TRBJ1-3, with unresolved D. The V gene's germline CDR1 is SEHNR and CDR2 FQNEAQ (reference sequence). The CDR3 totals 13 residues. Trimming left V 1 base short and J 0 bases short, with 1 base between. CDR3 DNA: TGTGCCAGCAGCTTAGACTCTGGAAACACCATATATTTT. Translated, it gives CASSLDSGNTIYF.

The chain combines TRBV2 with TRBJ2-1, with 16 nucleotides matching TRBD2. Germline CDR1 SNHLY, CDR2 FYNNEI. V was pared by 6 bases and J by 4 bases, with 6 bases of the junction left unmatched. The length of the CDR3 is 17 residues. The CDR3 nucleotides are TGTGCCAGCAGGACCGGGACTAGCGGGAGGGTGTACAATGAGCAGTTCTTC. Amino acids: CASRTGTSGRVYNEQFF.

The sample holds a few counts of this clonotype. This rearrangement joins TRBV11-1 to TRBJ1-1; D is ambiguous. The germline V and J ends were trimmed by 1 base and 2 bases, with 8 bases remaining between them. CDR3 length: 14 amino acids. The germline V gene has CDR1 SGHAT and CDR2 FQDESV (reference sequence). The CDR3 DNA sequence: TGTGCCAGCAGCTTAGAGTCGGAAAACACTGAAGCTTTCTTT. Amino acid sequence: CASSLESENTEAFF.

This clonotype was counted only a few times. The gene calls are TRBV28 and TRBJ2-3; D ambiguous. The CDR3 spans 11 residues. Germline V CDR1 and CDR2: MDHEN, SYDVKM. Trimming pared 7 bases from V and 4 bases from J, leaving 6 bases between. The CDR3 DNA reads TGTGCCAGCATTAGTTCAGATACGCAGTATTTT. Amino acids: CASISSDTQYF.

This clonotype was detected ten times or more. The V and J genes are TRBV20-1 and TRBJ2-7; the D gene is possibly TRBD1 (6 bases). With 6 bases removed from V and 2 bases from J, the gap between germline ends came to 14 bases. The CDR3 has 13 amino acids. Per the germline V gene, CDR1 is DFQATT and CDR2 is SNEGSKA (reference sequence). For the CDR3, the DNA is TGCAGTGCCACCCGGGACACCGCCTACGAGCAGTACTTC. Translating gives CSATRDTAYEQYF.

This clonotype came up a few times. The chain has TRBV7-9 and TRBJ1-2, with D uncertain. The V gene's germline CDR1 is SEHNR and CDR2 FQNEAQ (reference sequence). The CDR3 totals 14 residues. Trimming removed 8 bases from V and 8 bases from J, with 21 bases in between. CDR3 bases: TGTGCCAGCCTCCCGGACTTGGACTCGCGCGGCTACACCTTC. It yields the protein CASLPDLDSRGYTF.

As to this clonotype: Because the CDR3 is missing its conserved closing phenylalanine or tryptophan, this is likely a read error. The CDR3 DNA reads as TGTGCCAGCAGCCCCCGTCCGGGCGGGAGCTCCTACGAGCAGTACCTC. Amino acids: CASSPRPGGSSYEQYL. The rearrangement uses TRBV2 and TRBJ2-7; TRBD2 matches at 7 bases. In germline, CDR1 is SNHLY, CDR2 FYNNEI. J was trimmed by 0 bases and V by 6 bases; bases with no gene match: 11. The CDR3 spans 16 residues.

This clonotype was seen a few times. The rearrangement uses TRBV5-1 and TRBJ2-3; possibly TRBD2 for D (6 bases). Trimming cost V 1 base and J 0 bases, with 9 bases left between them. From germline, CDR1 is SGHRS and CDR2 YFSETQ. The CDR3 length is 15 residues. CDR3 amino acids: CASSLLGTSTDTQYF. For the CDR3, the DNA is TGCGCCAGCAGCTTGCTTGGGACTAGCACAGATACGCAGTATTTT.

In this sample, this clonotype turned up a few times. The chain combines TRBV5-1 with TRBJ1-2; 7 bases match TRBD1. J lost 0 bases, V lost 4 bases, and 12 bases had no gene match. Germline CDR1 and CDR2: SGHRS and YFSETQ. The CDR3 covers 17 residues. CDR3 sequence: CASSPPGWQGANYGYTF. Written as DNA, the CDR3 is TGCGCCAGCAGCCCGCCGGGGTGGCAGGGGGCTAACTATGGCTACACCTTC.

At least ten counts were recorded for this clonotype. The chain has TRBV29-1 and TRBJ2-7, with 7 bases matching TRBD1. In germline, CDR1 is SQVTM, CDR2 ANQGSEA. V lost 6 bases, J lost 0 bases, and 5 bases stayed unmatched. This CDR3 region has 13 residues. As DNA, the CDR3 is TGCAGCGTCAGGGACAGCCGCTCCTACGAGCAGTACTTC. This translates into CSVRDSRSYEQYF.

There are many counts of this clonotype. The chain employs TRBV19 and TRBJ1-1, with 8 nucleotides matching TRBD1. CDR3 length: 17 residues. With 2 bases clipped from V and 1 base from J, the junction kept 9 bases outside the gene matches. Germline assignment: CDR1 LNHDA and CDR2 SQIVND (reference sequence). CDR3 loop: CASSIKGTGDANTEAFF. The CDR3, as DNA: TGTGCCAGTAGTATAAAGGGGACAGGAGACGCGAACACTGAAGCTTTCTTT.

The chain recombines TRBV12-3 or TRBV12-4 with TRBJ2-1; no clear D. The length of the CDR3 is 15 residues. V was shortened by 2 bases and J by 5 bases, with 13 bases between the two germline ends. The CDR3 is CASSLSAANDNEQFF. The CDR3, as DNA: TGTGCCAGCAGTTTATCCGCGGCTAACGACAATGAGCAGTTCTTC.

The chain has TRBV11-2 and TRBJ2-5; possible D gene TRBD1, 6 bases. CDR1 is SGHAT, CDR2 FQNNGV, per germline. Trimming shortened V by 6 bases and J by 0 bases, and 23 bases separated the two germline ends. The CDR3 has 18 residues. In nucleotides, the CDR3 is TGTGCCAGCAGAGTAGGGAGATTGTTGGGGGCTCACCAAGAGACCCAGTACTTC. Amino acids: CASRVGRLLGAHQETQYF.

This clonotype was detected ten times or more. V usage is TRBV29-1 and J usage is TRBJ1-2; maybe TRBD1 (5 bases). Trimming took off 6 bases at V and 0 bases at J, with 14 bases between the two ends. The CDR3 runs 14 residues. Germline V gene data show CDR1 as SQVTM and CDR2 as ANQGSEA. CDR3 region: CSVGTYLANYGYTF. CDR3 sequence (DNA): TGCAGCGTCGGGACGTATTTAGCTAACTATGGCTACACCTTC. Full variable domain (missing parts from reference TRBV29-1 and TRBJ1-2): SAVISQKPSRDICQRGTSLTIQCQVDSQVTMMFWYRQQPGQSLTLIATANQGSEATYESGFVIDKFPISRPNLTFSTLTVSNMSPEDSSIYLCSVGTYLANYGYTFGSGTRLTVV.

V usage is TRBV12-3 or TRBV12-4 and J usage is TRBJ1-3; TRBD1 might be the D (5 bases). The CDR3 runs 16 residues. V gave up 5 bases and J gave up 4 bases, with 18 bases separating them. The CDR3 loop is CASSSGSGALGNTIYF. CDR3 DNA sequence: TGTGCCAGCAGTAGCGGGTCCGGGGCATTGGGAAACACCATATATTTT.

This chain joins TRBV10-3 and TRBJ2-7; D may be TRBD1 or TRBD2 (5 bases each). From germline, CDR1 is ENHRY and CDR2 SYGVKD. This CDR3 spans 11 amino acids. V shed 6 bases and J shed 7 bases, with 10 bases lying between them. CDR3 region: CAISPEGEQYF. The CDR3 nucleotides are TGTGCCATCAGCCCCGAGGGGGAGCAGTACTTC.

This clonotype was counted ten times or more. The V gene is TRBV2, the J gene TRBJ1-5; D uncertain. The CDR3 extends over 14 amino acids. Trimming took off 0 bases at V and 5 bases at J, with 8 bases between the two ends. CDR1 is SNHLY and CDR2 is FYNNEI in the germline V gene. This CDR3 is CASSEAWQDQPQHF. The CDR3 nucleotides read TGTGCCAGCAGTGAAGCATGGCAGGATCAGCCCCAGCATTTT.

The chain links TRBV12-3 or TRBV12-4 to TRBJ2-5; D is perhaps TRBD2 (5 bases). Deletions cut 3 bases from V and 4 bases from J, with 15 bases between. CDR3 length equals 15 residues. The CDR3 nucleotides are TGTGCCAGCAGTTTCCTCCGGGGTAGCACAGAGACCCAGTACTTC. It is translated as CASSFLRGSTETQYF.

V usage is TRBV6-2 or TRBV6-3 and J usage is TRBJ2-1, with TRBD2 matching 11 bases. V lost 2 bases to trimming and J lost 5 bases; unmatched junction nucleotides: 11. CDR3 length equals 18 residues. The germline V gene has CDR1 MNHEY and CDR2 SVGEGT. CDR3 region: CASSYAFSWGLADNEQFF. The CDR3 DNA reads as TGTGCCAGCAGTTACGCTTTCTCGTGGGGACTAGCGGACAATGAGCAGTTCTTC.

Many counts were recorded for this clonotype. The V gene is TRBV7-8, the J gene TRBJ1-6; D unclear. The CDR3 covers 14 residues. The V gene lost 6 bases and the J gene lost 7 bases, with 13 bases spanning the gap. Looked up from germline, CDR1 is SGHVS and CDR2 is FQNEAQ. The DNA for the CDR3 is TGTGCCAGCAGTGGGCGGGTCGAGAATTCACCCCTCCACTTT. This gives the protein CASSGRVENSPLHF.

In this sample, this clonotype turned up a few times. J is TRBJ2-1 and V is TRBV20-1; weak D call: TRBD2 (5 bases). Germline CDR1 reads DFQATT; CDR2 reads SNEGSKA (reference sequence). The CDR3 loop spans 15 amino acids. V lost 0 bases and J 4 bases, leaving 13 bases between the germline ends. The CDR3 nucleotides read TGCAGTGCTAGAGATCGGACTCAATCATACAATGAGCAGTTCTTC. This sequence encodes CSARDRTQSYNEQFF.